This is a list of T cell receptor beta chains from one sample in a study of blood T cell repertoires in COVID-19. Measured with immunoSEQ multiplex PCR; TCRdb has only the in-frame clones, and not every one. Among about 46,000 clones listed, 70% to 90% were seen once. The sequenced sample consisted of peripheral blood. All receptors derive from a woman of 80 years or more with COVID-19, enrolled during active disease. Each CDR3 is given with its conserved first and last residue. A D gene is named only where the DNA matches it firmly. Clone size is not always given. Where it is, it says once, few, many or a class for expanded clones.

V,size,D,J,DNA,CDR3
TRBV18,.,.,TRBJ2-1,TGTGCCAGCTCACCACCGGCTGGGGGCCGATTCAATGAGCAGTTCTTC,CASSPPAGGRFNEQFF
TRBV6-1,once,.,TRBJ2-7,TGTGCCAGCAAGGAGGGTACGTCCTACGAGCAGTACTTC,CASKEGTSYEQYF
TRBV5-6,few,.,TRBJ2-7,TGTGCCAGCAGCCTACCTCAGGGCTACGAGCAGTACTTC,CASSLPQGYEQYF
TRBV6-5,once,.,TRBJ1-5,TGTGCCAGCAAAGAGGAGCTTTATCAGCCCCAGCATTTT,CASKEELYQPQHF
TRBV15,.,TRBD1,TRBJ2-5,TGTGCCACCAGCCGGTGGGACAGGGGGGAGACCCAGTACTTC,CATSRWDRGETQYF
TRBV20-1,few,.,TRBJ1-5,TGCAGTGCTAGTCAAGTGAAGAGGGCGGTCTCTCAGCCCCAGCATTTT,CSASQVKRAVSQPQHF
TRBV14,once,.,TRBJ2-1,TGTGCCAGCAGCCAGCCCCGGGACAACTCCTACAATGAGCAGTTCTTC,CASSQPRDNSYNEQFF
TRBV7-3,.,.,TRBJ2-1,TGTGCCAGCAGCACAGGACAGAATGAGCAGTTCTTC,CASSTGQNEQFF
TRBV19,.,TRBD2,TRBJ2-4,TGTGCCAGTAGTATAGGGAGAACTAGCGGGAGGTCCAAAAACATTCAGTACTTC,CASSIGRTSGRSKNIQYF
TRBV24-1,few,TRBD2,TRBJ2-7,TGTGCCACCAGTGTGGCAAGCGCGGGGGGATACGAGCAGTACTTC,CATSVASAGGYEQYF
TRBV19,.,TRBD2,TRBJ2-1,TGTGCCAGTAGTATTCAACTAGCGGGTCCTTCCTACAATGAGCAGTTCTTC,CASSIQLAGPSYNEQFF
TRBV21-1,.,.,TRBJ1-3,TGTGCCAGCAGCAAAGCGTTAGGCAGGTCCTCTGGAAACACCATATATTTT,CASSKALGRSSGNTIYF
TRBV9,.,TRBD1,TRBJ2-1,TGTGCCAGCAGCCCGAGGTCGGGGACAGACTCCTACAATGAGCAGTTCTTC,CASSPRSGTDSYNEQFF
TRBV5-5,few,TRBD1,TRBJ1-5,TGTGCCAGCAGCTCGGGACAGTTAAATCAGCCCCAGCATTTT,CASSSGQLNQPQHF
TRBV5-4,.,TRBD1,TRBJ2-7,TGTGCCAGCAGCCCTGGGACAGGGGGGATCACCTACGAGCAGTACTTC,CASSPGTGGITYEQYF
TRBV7-3,.,.,TRBJ1-2,TGTGCCAGCAGCTTAGGGACATCCTATGGCTACACCTTC,CASSLGTSYGYTF
TRBV11-1,.,.,TRBJ1-6,TGTGCCAGCAGCTTAGGTGGACAACTCTCCAATTCACCCCTCCACTTT,CASSLGGQLSNSPLHF
TRBV6-5,.,.,TRBJ2-5,TGTGCCAGCAGTTACTCGCCTATCACCAAGGAGACCCAGTACTTC,CASSYSPITKETQYF
TRBV9,many,.,TRBJ2-1,TGTGCCAGCAGCCCGGGACTGGCCCTCGATGAGCAGTTCTTC,CASSPGLALDEQFF
TRBV4-1,.,TRBD2,TRBJ2-7,TGCGCCAGCAGCCAAGCCCCTAGCGGCTCCTACGAGCAGTACTTC,CASSQAPSGSYEQYF
TRBV10-3,.,TRBD2,TRBJ2-1,TGTGCCATCAGTGAGTCAATGACTAGCGGCAGGTATGAGCAGTTCTTC,CAISESMTSGRYEQFF
TRBV12-3/TRBV12-4,.,.,TRBJ2-1,TGTGCCAGCAGAACACTAGCCCCAGAGCAGTTCTTC,CASRTLAPEQFF
TRBV7-9,.,.,TRBJ2-1,TGTGCCAGCAGCTTTGATACTAGCTTGTACAATGAGCAGTTCTTC,CASSFDTSLYNEQFF
TRBV3-1/TRBV3-2,many,.,TRBJ1-6,TGTGCCAGCAGCCGCATGGGGGGGGATCGATATTCACCCCTCCACTTT,CASSRMGGDRYSPLHF
TRBV4-2,.,TRBD2,TRBJ2-1,TGTGCCAGCAGCCGAGGACTAGCGGGGATCAATGAGCAGTTCTTC,CASSRGLAGINEQFF
TRBV7-2,.,.,TRBJ2-3,TGTGCCAGCAGCCGCGTACCAGATACGCAGTATTTT,CASSRVPDTQYF
TRBV4-3,.,TRBD1,TRBJ1-2,TGCGCCAGCAGCCAAGATCGACAGGGGGCTTATGGCTACACCTTC,CASSQDRQGAYGYTF
TRBV4-3,.,TRBD1,TRBJ1-6,TGCGCCAGCAGCCAGAACGCGGGGACAGGGGATCATCCCCTCCACTTT,CASSQNAGTGDHPLHF
TRBV5-1,.,.,TRBJ1-2,TGCGCCAGCAGCTTAACCCCTGAGACATCGGGGGTCTATGGCTACACCTTC,CASSLTPETSGVYGYTF
TRBV7-9,.,.,TRBJ2-2,TGTGCCAGCAGTCTTAACACCGGGGAGCTGTTTTTT,CASSLNTGELFF
TRBV4-1,few,TRBD1,TRBJ1-2,TGCGCCAGCAGCTCACCAGGGGGCCCTAACTATGGCTACACCTTC,CASSSPGGPNYGYTF
TRBV2,.,.,TRBJ1-5,TGTGCCAGCAGTGACAGGGCCGGGCAGCCCCAGCATTTT,CASSDRAGQPQHF
TRBV18,once,TRBD1,TRBJ1-2,TGTGCCAGCTCGCGGGACAGACAACCTAGATTAGCTAACTATGGCTACACCTTC,CASSRDRQPRLANYGYTF
TRBV19,.,.,TRBJ2-4,TGTGCCAGTAGTATCAAAGGGGACAAAAACATTCAGTACTTC,CASSIKGDKNIQYF
TRBV2,.,TRBD1,TRBJ2-5,TGTGCCAGCAGCGGGACAGGGGGCCAAGAGACCCAGTACTTC,CASSGTGGQETQYF
TRBV10-3,few,TRBD1,TRBJ2-7,TGTGCCATCAGCCCGGGACAGGGAAACGAGCAGTACTTC,CAISPGQGNEQYF
TRBV19,.,TRBD2,TRBJ2-7,TGTGCCAGTAGTATGGGGGACGGGGGGGCCTACGAGCAGTACTTC,CASSMGDGGAYEQYF
TRBV9,.,TRBD2,TRBJ2-3,TGTGCCAGCAGCCCTCGGGGGGGCCGGGCAGATACGCAGTATTTT,CASSPRGGRADTQYF
TRBV6-5,.,TRBD1,TRBJ1-2,TGTGCCAGCAGTTCAAGGACAGGGGGGATCTATGGCTACACCTTC,CASSSRTGGIYGYTF
TRBV9,.,.,TRBJ1-1,TGTGCCAGCAGCGTAGTGGGGCTGAACACTGAAGCTTTCTTT,CASSVVGLNTEAFF
TRBV6-5,.,TRBD1,TRBJ1-4,TGTGCCAGCCAGGGGGCAACTAATGAAAAACTGTTTTTT,CASQGATNEKLFF
TRBV19,.,.,TRBJ1-3,TGTGCCAGTAGGGCCGGGTTTTCTGGAAACACCATATATTTT,CASRAGFSGNTIYF
TRBV4-3,.,TRBD1,TRBJ1-3,TGCGCCAGCAGCCAAGAAACAGGGGCCATTAGAGACACCATATATTTT,CASSQETGAIRDTIYF
TRBV29-1,.,TRBD1,TRBJ2-2,TGCAGCGCCAGGACAGGGAACACCGGGGAGCTGTTTTTT,CSARTGNTGELFF
TRBV27,.,.,TRBJ2-6,TGTGCCAGCAAAGGGGGAAGCTCTGGGGCCAACGTCCTGACTTTC,CASKGGSSGANVLTF
TRBV6-4,.,.,TRBJ2-3,TGTGCCAGCAGAAAAGAGGGCTATGGCACAGATACGCAGTATTTT,CASRKEGYGTDTQYF
TRBV5-1,few,TRBD1,TRBJ1-3,TGCGCCAGCAGTGAGGGACAGGCCGTCTCTGGAAACACCATATATTTT,CASSEGQAVSGNTIYF
TRBV5-4,.,.,TRBJ2-2,TGTGCCAGCAGCAGGTCCAGGGGGTATCCGACTAGTACCGGGGAGCTGTTTTTT,CASSRSRGYPTSTGELFF
TRBV11-3,.,.,TRBJ2-4,TGTGCCAGCGGATGGGCGAGTCTAGCCAAAAACATTCAGTACTTC,CASGWASLAKNIQYF